This T cell receptor beta chain is drawn from a study of cytomegalovirus exposure and HLA in healthy donors. CDR3 length: 14 residues. Per germline, CDR1 SEHNR and CDR2 FQNEAQ (reference sequence). Between the trimmed V and J ends, which lost 1 base and 4 bases, there was a span of 8 bases. The PCR was carried out with 60 Vbeta primers and 13 Jbeta primers. Sequencing used immunoSEQ multiplex PCR; TCRdb keeps in-frame clones, though not all of them. The sample has about 140,000 clones; approximately 80% are singletons. Healthy bone marrow donors formed the donor group. This clonotype originated in a man aged 30-40 years in good health and CMV-seropositive. Input material: PBMCs. The chain couples TRBV7-9 to TRBJ1-5; D unclear. The CDR3 region is CASSLGDTNQPQHF. In DNA form, the CDR3 reads TGTGCCAGCAGCTTAGGAGACACGAATCAGCCCCAGCATTTT.